Below are 18 T cell receptor beta chains sequenced from a single sample in a study of blood T cells in healthy people across ages. The second PCR ran roughly 6 to 11 cycles with a sample-barcoded 5' primer and J-beta primers. TCRdb ran MiXCR on the 5' RACE reads and lists one entry per CDR3 protein. The table includes about 1.4 million distinct CDR3 sequences, approximately 59% detected once. What was sequenced was blood. The receptors shown here come from a man aged 18 to 35 in good health.

The chain recombines TRBV7-9 with TRBJ1-4, with D possibly matching TRBD1 (6 bases). V was trimmed by 3 bases and J by 4 bases, leaving 15 bases between them. CDR1 is SEHNR, CDR2 FQNEAQ, per germline (reference sequence). The CDR3 consists of 16 residues. The CDR3, as DNA: TGTGCCAGCAGCTTTGGGACCGGACAGTATAATGAAAAACTGTTTTTT. It codes for CASSFGTGQYNEKLFF.

The chain carries TRBV20-1 and TRBJ2-5; no reliable D call. This CDR3 is built from 11 residues. Germline V gene lookup returns CDR1 DFQATT and CDR2 SNEGSKA (reference sequence). The V end lost 1 base, the J end lost 11 bases, and 11 bases lay between the germline ends. CDR3: CSARAGYGQYF. The CDR3 DNA reads TGCAGTGCTAGAGCTGGATACGGGCAGTACTTC.

This clonotype was detected a few times. The CDR3 bases are TGTGCCAGCAGCTTAGAAGGGCAGGTCCACAGAAAGCAGTATTTT. Its protein is CASSLEGQVHRKQYF. The chain joins TRBV7-2 to TRBJ2-3; D remains ambiguous. The CDR3 has 15 amino acids. V dropped 1 base and J dropped 11 bases, with 19 bases sitting between them. Germline V gene lookup returns CDR1 SGHTA and CDR2 FQGNSA.

This clonotype has more than one count but fewer than ten. This chain links TRBV6-6 with TRBJ1-2, with D perhaps TRBD1 (5 bases). The CDR3 runs to 14 residues. The germline V gene has CDR1 MNHNY and CDR2 SVGAGI (reference sequence). V shed 5 bases and J shed 8 bases, with 18 bases lying between them. CDR3 region: CASSPGEAMSGYTF. CDR3 nucleotides: TGTGCCAGCAGTCCGGGGGAGGCGATGTCGGGCTACACCTTC.

The chain joins TRBV7-9 to TRBJ2-7; 9 bases fit TRBD2. Germline values: CDR1 SEHNR, CDR2 FQNEAQ (reference sequence). Losses at the gene ends were 3 bases for V and 4 bases for J; bases not matched to a gene: 7. The CDR3 consists of 15 residues. The CDR3 DNA reads as TGTGCCAGCAGCTTTGGACTAGCGAAACTATACGAGCAGTACTTC. Protein: CASSFGLAKLYEQYF.

This clonotype came up a few times. The gene calls are TRBV29-1 and TRBJ2-5, with D perhaps TRBD2 (6 bases). The V end lost 1 base, the J end lost 2 bases, and 11 bases lay between the germline ends. The CDR3 sequence is 14 residues long. Per germline, CDR1 SQVTM and CDR2 ANQGSEA. Here the CDR3 reads CSVEARLAQETQYF. The DNA of the CDR3 is TGCAGCGTTGAAGCTAGGCTAGCGCAAGAGACCCAGTACTTC.

The chain joins TRBV6-1 to TRBJ2-3, with 7 bases lining up with TRBD2. The CDR3 runs 15 residues. Germline assignment: CDR1 MNHNS and CDR2 SASEGT. J gave up 3 bases and V 2 bases, and 5 bases lay outside the gene matches. CDR3 DNA: TGTGCCAGCAGTGAAAATGGGGGGGAGACAGATACGCAGTATTTT. Protein sequence: CASSENGGETDTQYF.

The chain joins TRBV6-2 or TRBV6-3 to TRBJ2-7; no definite D call. The J call is in doubt because the DNA end fits TRBJ2-5 better. Germline loops: CDR1 MNHEY, CDR2 SVGEGT. This CDR3 region has 13 residues. Written as DNA, the CDR3 is TGTGCCAGCAGCTCAGCGTGCCAAGAGACCCAGTACTTC. This codes for CASSSACQETQYF.

This clonotype was seen a few times. The chain carries TRBV27 and TRBJ2-1, with D possibly TRBD2 on 5 matching bases. Deletions cut 5 bases from V and 9 bases from J, with 17 bases between. Germline V gene data show CDR1 as MNHEY and CDR2 as SMNVEV (reference sequence). The CDR3 contains 14 residues. As DNA, the CDR3 is TGTGCCAGCAGTCTCCCTGCCGTAGCGTCTGAGCAGTTCTTC. Translating it yields CASSLPAVASEQFF.

The V gene is TRBV9, the J gene TRBJ1-2; D might be TRBD1 (5 bases). CDR1 is SGDLS and CDR2 is YYNGEE in the germline V gene. The CDR3 totals 17 residues. V lost 3 bases, J lost 0 bases, and 18 bases lay in between. CDR3 in amino acids: CASSEITDTGANYGYTF. CDR3 coding DNA: TGTGCCAGCAGCGAAATAACGGACACAGGAGCTAACTATGGCTACACCTTC.

J is TRBJ2-5 and V is TRBV12-3 or TRBV12-4; D uncertain. The CDR3 length is 13 residues. V lost 6 bases to trimming and J lost 2 bases, with 10 bases between them. The DNA for the CDR3 is TGTGCCAGCAGGGCGACAAGTCAAGAGACCCAGTACTTC. Protein: CASRATSQETQYF.

The J gene is TRBJ1-2, the V gene TRBV12-3 or TRBV12-4; 7 positions match TRBD1. The V gene end was trimmed by 6 bases and the J gene end by 7 bases; junction bases not matched to a gene: 8. The CDR3 loop spans 13 amino acids. The CDR3 loop reads CASRPDRVIGYTF. CDR3 coding DNA: TGTGCCAGCAGACCTGACAGGGTAATTGGCTACACCTTC.

The CDR3 loop reads CSASDPRADEQFF. The CDR3 bases are TGCAGTGCTAGCGATCCTCGGGCGGATGAGCAGTTCTTC. The V gene is TRBV20-1, the J gene TRBJ2-1, with D hard to call. Germline CDR1 DFQATT, CDR2 SNEGSKA (reference sequence). This CDR3 contains 13 residues. The V and J ends lost 3 bases and 8 bases respectively, with 14 bases between them.

This clonotype was seen a single time. The V and J genes are TRBV6-5 and TRBJ1-2; D gene ambiguous. Germline values: CDR1 MNHEY, CDR2 SVGAGI. V was pared by 2 bases and J by 7 bases, with 17 bases between. CDR3 size: 15 residues. CDR3 in DNA: TGTGCCAGCAGTTACGGGCAGAGGGCGCGACGTGGCTACACCTTC. Translating it yields CASSYGQRARRGYTF.

V gene TRBV2 combines with J gene TRBJ2-3; 9 bases align to TRBD1. This CDR3 region has 13 residues. The ends lost 11 bases at V and 8 bases at J; junction bases unmatched: 11. The V gene's germline CDR1 is SNHLY and CDR2 FYNNEI. The CDR3 bases are TGTGCCGGAAGGACAGGGGAGGGGAGTACGCAGTATTTT. Protein product: CAGRTGEGSTQYF.

The chain carries TRBV29-1 and TRBJ2-4; 7 nucleotides agree with TRBD2. The CDR3 contains 18 residues. J lost 0 bases, V lost 4 bases, and 15 bases had no gene match. The germline V gene has CDR1 SQVTM and CDR2 ANQGSEA. CDR3 protein: CSVVIGTTAALAKNIQYF. The CDR3 bases are TGCAGCGTTGTGATCGGGACTACGGCAGCTTTAGCCAAAAACATTCAGTACTTC.

CDR3 region: CSAGGGGPNEQFF. The CDR3 DNA reads TGCAGTGCGGGCGGGGGGGGCCCCAATGAGCAGTTCTTC. The rearrangement joins TRBV20-1 to TRBJ2-1; 9 bases fit TRBD2. CDR1 is DFQATT and CDR2 is SNEGSKA in the germline V gene (reference sequence). This CDR3 is 13 amino acids long. Trimming took 6 bases from V and 6 from J; bases not matched to a gene: 6.

The chain recombines TRBV14 with TRBJ2-1; D is unresolved. The CDR3 runs to 13 residues. Per the germline V gene, CDR1 is SGHDN and CDR2 is FVKESK. V shed 1 base and J shed 8 bases, with 9 bases lying between them. CDR3 residues: CASSQVPSDEQFF. The CDR3, as DNA: TGTGCCAGCAGCCAAGTACCGAGCGATGAGCAGTTCTTC.